The next 25 T cell receptor beta chains were all read from a single sample in a study of T cell responses to AZD1222 COVID-19 vaccine. The protocol was immunoSEQ multiplex PCR, while the TCRdb copy is restricted to in-frame clones and leaves out a portion. The table has 180,000 or so clones, around 95% seen once. The source was peripheral blood, collected on day 0 of AZD1222 vaccination. These TCRs come from an adult in good health.

The genes are TRBV28 and TRBJ2-1; 9 bases map to TRBD2. The CDR3 is made up of 15 amino acids. CDR1 and CDR2 (germline): MDHEN, SYDVKM. The trim removed 6 bases at V and 9 bases at J, leaving 12 bases unmatched. The CDR3 sequence is CASSYGSGGTREQFF. As DNA, the CDR3 is TGTGCCAGCAGCTACGGTAGCGGGGGCACCCGTGAGCAGTTCTTC.

DNA for the CDR3: TGCGCCAGCAGTGAAGGAGGGGACGCCTTCTATGGCTACACCTTC. It encodes CASSEGGDAFYGYTF. This chain links TRBV10-2 with TRBJ1-2, with a tentative D call TRBD1 (5 bases). Germline-derived CDR1 and CDR2 are WSHSY and SAAADI. The CDR3 length is 15 residues. With 3 bases removed from V and 4 bases from J, the gap between germline ends came to 15 bases.

This CDR3 is CASSYSRADTQYF. Here the CDR3 DNA reads TGTGCCAGCAGTTACTCGAGGGCAGATACGCAGTATTTT. This sequence joins TRBV6-5 and TRBJ2-3, with D tentatively TRBD2 (5 bases). This CDR3 has 13 amino acids. Germline lookup yields CDR1 MNHEY and CDR2 SVGAGI. Trimming removed 0 bases at V and 4 bases at J, with 5 bases between.

This chain links TRBV7-6 with TRBJ2-7; the match to TRBD2 covers 8 bases. CDR1 and CDR2 from the germline V gene are SGHVS and FNYEAQ. The CDR3 is 16 residues long. Trimming took 0 bases from V and 2 from J; bases not matched to a gene: 6. For the CDR3, the DNA is TGTGCCAGCAGCTTAGCGTCGGCGGGAGGCCCCTACGAGCAGTACTTC. This encodes CASSLASAGGPYEQYF.

This clone was found once. The genes are TRBV3-1 (or the pseudogene TRBV3-2) and TRBJ2-7; D assignment may be TRBD1 or TRBD2 (6 bases each). Germline loops: CDR1 LGHDT, CDR2 YNNKEL (reference sequence). V lost 4 bases and J 4 bases, leaving 17 bases between the germline ends. The CDR3 has 15 residues. The CDR3 reads CASSPSYRGAYEQYF. CDR3 DNA sequence: TGTGCCAGCAGCCCTTCGTATAGGGGGGCTTACGAGCAGTACTTC.

This clone was seen only once. The DNA for the CDR3 is TGCAGCGTCTCCGGGCGGTTGAACACTGAAGCTTTCTTT. Translated: CSVSGRLNTEAFF. The rearrangement joins TRBV29-1 to TRBJ1-1; D call uncertain. The V gene's germline CDR1 is SQVTM and CDR2 ANQGSEA. This CDR3 comprises 13 residues. V lost 6 bases to trimming and J lost 0 bases, with 11 bases between them.

The CDR3 DNA follows: TGTGCCAGTAGTATAGGCGGGAGGTCTTACGAGCAGTACTTC. Translated, it gives CASSIGGRSYEQYF. The chain joins TRBV19 to TRBJ2-7; 8 bases agree with TRBD2. CDR1 is LNHDA, CDR2 SQIVND, per germline (reference sequence). The ends lost 1 base at V and 4 bases at J; junction bases unmatched: 3. The CDR3 sequence is 14 residues long.

The chain links TRBV19 to TRBJ1-5, with D hard to call. Germline assignment: CDR1 LNHDA and CDR2 SQIVND (reference sequence). This CDR3 spans 17 amino acids. V was trimmed by 8 bases and J by 0 bases, leaving 20 bases between them. This CDR3 reads CASAVATITYSNQPQHF. As DNA, the CDR3 is TGTGCCAGTGCGGTTGCCACTATCACGTATAGCAATCAGCCCCAGCATTTT.

The V and J genes are TRBV5-1 and TRBJ1-2, with D tentatively TRBD1 (6 bases). Germline V gene sequence: CDR1 SGHRS, CDR2 YFSETQ. With 0 bases removed from V and 4 bases from J, the gap between germline ends came to 16 bases. The CDR3 loop spans 16 amino acids. The CDR3 spells CASSLVGQGRVYGYTF. The DNA of the CDR3 is TGCGCCAGCAGCTTGGTCGGTCAGGGGCGGGTCTATGGCTACACCTTC.

The chain is built from TRBV30 and TRBJ2-2; 8 nucleotides align to TRBD2. Looked up from germline, CDR1 is GTSNPN and CDR2 is SVGIG (reference sequence). The CDR3 length is 16 residues. J gave up 6 bases and V 2 bases, and 11 bases lay outside the gene matches. The CDR3 nucleotides read TGTGCCTGGAGTCTACTGTTAAGCGGGGGACCCGGGGAGCTGTTTTTT. Its protein product is CAWSLLLSGGPGELFF. Full variable domain (missing parts from reference TRBV30 and TRBJ2-2): SQTIHQWPATLVQPVGSPLSLECTVEGTSNPNLYWYRQAAGRGLQLLFYSVGIGQISSEVPQNLSASRPQDRQFILSSKKLLLSDSGFYLCAWSLLLSGGPGELFFGEGSRLTVL.

This chain joins TRBV19 and TRBJ1-2, with a possible D match to TRBD1 (6 bases). Trimming took off 5 bases at V and 8 bases at J, with 15 bases between the two ends. The length of the CDR3 is 13 residues. The germline V gene has CDR1 LNHDA and CDR2 SQIVND (reference sequence). Here the CDR3 reads CASSPDTGWGYTF. In DNA, the CDR3 is TGTGCCAGTAGTCCGGATACAGGGTGGGGCTACACCTTC.

The chain uses TRBV14 and TRBJ2-2; 8 positions match TRBD2. The ends lost 1 base at V and 4 bases at J; junction bases unmatched: 2. The CDR3 is made up of 15 amino acids. Germline V gene lookup returns CDR1 SGHDN and CDR2 FVKESK. CDR3 protein: CASSQVAGPTGELFF. CDR3 nucleotides: TGTGCCAGCAGCCAAGTAGCGGGACCCACCGGGGAGCTGTTTTTT.

The V gene is TRBV10-3, the J gene TRBJ2-1; the match to TRBD1 covers 8 bases. Losses at the gene ends were 0 bases for V and 9 bases for J; bases not matched to a gene: 13. Germline V CDR1 and CDR2: ENHRY, SYGVKD. CDR3 size: 17 residues. CDR3 bases: TGTGCCATCAGTGAGTCGAGGGGAAGGGGTACAGGGGGTGAGCAGTTCTTC. This encodes CAISESRGRGTGGEQFF.

Of note for this clone: This sample also contains other DNA sequences that code for the same CDR3. V usage is TRBV2 and J usage is TRBJ1-5; D remains ambiguous. Germline V gene lookup returns CDR1 SNHLY and CDR2 FYNNEI. V was shortened by 6 bases and J by 3 bases, with 3 bases between the two germline ends. The CDR3 spans 11 residues. The CDR3 loop reads CASRLNQPQHF. For the CDR3, the DNA is TGTGCCAGCAGGCTCAATCAGCCCCAGCATTTT.

The chain uses TRBV10-2 and TRBJ2-1; D uncertain. Germline assignment: CDR1 WSHSY and CDR2 SAAADI. The ends were cut back, 8 bases at V and 6 bases at J, with 17 bases in the middle. The CDR3 contains 14 residues. CDR3 region: CASQLLDRTNEQFF. The CDR3 DNA reads TGCGCCAGCCAACTTCTTGACCGGACCAATGAGCAGTTCTTC.

This clone was detected once. The chain has TRBV6-1 and TRBJ1-5; the D is unclear. V dropped 1 base and J dropped 6 bases, with 7 bases sitting between them. The CDR3 is made up of 13 amino acids. CDR1 MNHNS and CDR2 SASEGT come from the germline V gene. CDR3 sequence reads: CASSEGGLQPQHF. In DNA, the CDR3 is TGTGCCAGCAGTGAAGGGGGTCTTCAGCCCCAGCATTTT.

This clone was seen a single time. The chain carries TRBV19 and TRBJ1-1; 7 bases are shared with TRBD1. Germline lookup yields CDR1 LNHDA and CDR2 SQIVND (reference sequence). CDR3 length: 12 residues. Unmatched junction bases numbered 7, after V lost 10 bases and J lost 5 bases. This CDR3 reads CATGTVGTEAFF. CDR3 nucleotide sequence: TGTGCCACCGGGACAGTAGGGACTGAAGCTTTCTTT.

The chain carries TRBV4-2 and TRBJ1-6, with D possibly TRBD1 on 6 matching bases. Trimming cost V 3 bases and J 0 bases, with 27 bases left between them. Germline CDR1 LGHNA, CDR2 YNFKEQ. The CDR3 consists of 22 residues. DNA for the CDR3: TGTGCCAGCAGCCACGCCAAGCCCGGGACAAGGCAACAAGTCTCCTATAATTCACCCCTCCACTTT. It codes for CASSHAKPGTRQQVSYNSPLHF.

This rearrangement joins TRBV3-1 (or the pseudogene TRBV3-2) to TRBJ1-2; no clear D. CDR3 length: 13 residues. CDR1 is LGHDT, CDR2 YNNKEL, per germline (reference sequence). Between the trimmed V and J ends, which lost 4 bases and 8 bases, there was a span of 14 bases. In nucleotides, the CDR3 is TGTGCCAGCAGCCCTCGGTTCGGTGGGGGCTACACCTTC. Translating it yields CASSPRFGGGYTF.

The count of this clone is one. The chain employs TRBV3-1 (or the pseudogene TRBV3-2) and TRBJ1-2; unclear D gene. The CDR3 runs 12 residues. V was trimmed by 1 base and J by 7 bases, leaving 7 bases between them. Germline assignment: CDR1 LGHDT and CDR2 YNNKEL (reference sequence). The CDR3 loop reads CASSQVGSGYTF. Written as DNA, the CDR3 is TGTGCCAGCAGCCAAGTGGGGTCTGGCTACACCTTC.

In nucleotides, the CDR3 is TGCGCCAGCAGCCAAGAAGGGGAGCAGTTCTTC. It translates to CASSQEGEQFF. This chain joins TRBV4-1 and TRBJ2-1; no clear D. V was clipped by 0 bases and J by 10 bases, with 4 bases between them. Germline V gene lookup returns CDR1 MGHRA and CDR2 YSYEKL. The CDR3 is 11 residues long.

The CDR3 sequence is CASSLGPRQPQHF. In nucleotides, the CDR3 is TGTGCCAGCAGTTTAGGGCCCCGACAGCCCCAGCATTTT. The chain is built from TRBV6-4 and TRBJ1-5, with no clear D. With 5 bases removed from V and 7 bases from J, the gap between germline ends came to 12 bases. From germline, CDR1 is MRHNA and CDR2 SNTAGT. The CDR3 covers 13 residues.

The genes are TRBV2 and TRBJ2-7; TRBD1 or TRBD2 may be the D gene (5 bases each). The CDR3 totals 13 residues. Trimming pared 0 bases from V and 4 bases from J, leaving 7 bases between. The V gene's germline CDR1 is SNHLY and CDR2 FYNNEI. The CDR3 DNA is TGTGCCAGCAGTGAAGCCGGGGCTTACGAGCAGTACTTC. This encodes CASSEAGAYEQYF.

J is TRBJ2-7 and V is TRBV4-1; D is perhaps TRBD1 (6 bases). The length of the CDR3 is 15 residues. V lost 4 bases, J lost 7 bases, and 20 bases lay in between. Germline V CDR1 and CDR2: MGHRA, YSYEKL. CDR3 sequence reads: CASSRDGGSPWEQYF. CDR3 nucleotides: TGCGCCAGCAGCCGAGATGGGGGCTCCCCTTGGGAGCAGTACTTC.

The rearrangement joins TRBV12-5 to TRBJ2-5, with D maybe TRBD2 (5 bases). V was cut by 6 bases and J by 2 bases, with 10 bases left in between. The germline CDR1 and CDR2 sequences are LGHNT and FRNRAP. The CDR3 extends over 13 amino acids. CDR3 residues: CASGRDQQETQYF. CDR3 sequence (DNA): TGTGCTAGTGGCCGGGATCAACAAGAGACCCAGTACTTC.